This T cell receptor (beta chain) comes out of a study of shared clonotypes between healthy human individuals. Template amounts of 300 to 350 ng DNA, some 30,000 T cell genomes, were employed in unsorted PBMC replicate PCRs. PBMC DNA, left unsorted, was sequenced on ten immunoSEQ deep assay plates. The repertoire was sequenced with immunoSEQ multiplex PCR; TCRdb's copy has only in-frame clones and lacks some. The sample carries 400,000 to 600,000 clones, roughly 80% recorded once. Within Nashville, Tennessee resided all donors, each a Caucasian adult. Trimming took 10 bases from V and 5 from J; bases not matched to a gene: 8. Germline-derived CDR1 and CDR2 are SNHLY and FYNNEI. The CDR3 loop spans 14 amino acids.

This receptor was identified in a woman aged 35 to 49 in good health. Some clones in this sample may be carry-over from other donors' samples. The sequencing sample was made of PBMCs. This rearrangement joins TRBV2 to TRBJ2-3; TRBD1 matches 11 bases. CDR3 nucleotide sequence: TGTGCCACCCCTCCCGGGACAGGGGGAGATACGCAGTATTTT. Translation: CATPPGTGGDTQYF.